The rows below give T cell receptor beta chains drawn from one sample of a study of T-cell reconstitution after alpha-beta-depleted transplantation in children. TCRdb passed the PCR reads through MiXCR, listing each CDR3 protein once. The sample shows about a million distinct CDR3 sequences, about 30% of them seen only once. Specimen: PBMCs, mostly from graft donor cells, collected 360 days after TCRalphabeta/CD19-depleted stem cell transplant. These TCRs come from a boy under two years old who had a stem cell transplant for SCID, so the T cells may come from the graft donor. The CDR3 runs from the conserved cysteine through the conserved F or W. A D gene is named only where the DNA matches it firmly. A row's size may be missing; if present it is once, few, many or a size class.

j_gene,v_gene,abundance,len,d_gene,CDR3aa,CDR3nt
TRBJ2-3,TRBV3-1,.,13,.,CASSQVIGYTQYF,TGTGCCAGCAGCCAAGTGATTGGATATACGCAGTATTTT
TRBJ2-5,TRBV28,.,12,.,CATLGMEETQYF,TGTGCCACCCTGGGGATGGAAGAGACCCAGTACTTC
TRBJ1-5,TRBV20-1,few,14,.,CSARPPLANQPQHF,TGCAGTGCTAGGCCGCCACTAGCTAATCAGCCCCAGCATTTT
TRBJ2-3,TRBV7-8,.,15,TRBD1,CASSIDRGPGDTQYF,TGTGCCAGCAGCATTGACAGGGGGCCTGGAGATACGCAGTATTTT
TRBJ2-3,TRBV5-1,.,16,TRBD2,CASSAGLAVTTDTQYF,TGCGCCAGCAGCGCCGGACTAGCGGTAACCACAGATACGCAGTATTTT
TRBJ1-5,TRBV20-1,.,14,TRBD1,CSASTGGFNQPQHF,TGCAGTGCTAGTACAGGGGGCTTCAATCAGCCCCAGCATTTT
TRBJ1-1,TRBV6-5,few,15,.,CASSYSPGERTEAFF,TGTGCCAGCAGTTACTCGCCAGGGGAGAGGACTGAAGCTTTCTTT
TRBJ2-4,TRBV28,few,16,TRBD1,CASRSRQGLAKNIQYF,TGTGCCAGCAGGTCGAGACAGGGCCTAGCCAAAAACATTCAGTACTTC
TRBJ2-5,TRBV20-1,.,13,.,CSASNEAQETQYF,TGCAGTGCTAGTAATGAAGCCCAAGAGACCCAGTACTTC
TRBJ2-3,TRBV11-2,.,19,TRBD1,CASSFRWGGQGVMTDTQYF,TGTGCCAGCAGCTTTAGGTGGGGAGGACAGGGTGTTATGACAGATACGCAGTATTTT
TRBJ2-5,TRBV2,.,13,.,CASIYRPPRDQYF,TGTGCCAGCATCTATCGTCCACCAAGGGACCAGTACTTC